This is a list of T cell receptor beta chains from one sample in a study of blood T cell repertoires in COVID-19. The data were produced by immunoSEQ multiplex PCR, yet TCRdb's version contains in-frame clones alone and is incomplete. The sample lists under 300,000 clones; around 90% were seen once. Sequencing was done on a sample of PBMCs or T cells enriched from blood (not recorded which). These receptors came from a woman aged 25-40 years with acute COVID-19. The CDR3 runs from the conserved cysteine through the conserved F or W. Each record gives: D gene, J gene, clone size, V gene, CDR3 protein, CDR3 DNA. A D gene is named only where the DNA matches it firmly. Clone size is stated in some rows and not others, as once, few, many or a class when expanded.

TRBD1,TRBJ1-3,-,TRBV28,CASRGRQGFPGNTIYF,TGTGCCAGCAGGGGGCGACAGGGATTTCCTGGAAACACCATATATTTT
-,TRBJ2-7,-,TRBV3-1/TRBV3-2,CASSQAVSYEQYF,TGTGCCAGCAGCCAAGCAGTCTCCTACGAGCAGTACTTC
-,TRBJ1-1,once,TRBV18,CASSPGGGTQNTEAFF,TGTGCCAGCTCACCAGGAGGTGGGACACAGAACACTGAAGCTTTCTTT
TRBD2,TRBJ2-7,many,TRBV7-2,CASSSNSGSGYEQYF,TGTGCCAGCAGCTCCAATAGCGGGAGTGGATACGAGCAGTACTTC
TRBD1,TRBJ2-7,-,TRBV7-8,CASSPGQYYEQYF,TGTGCCAGCAGCCCGGGACAGTACTACGAGCAGTACTTC
TRBD1,TRBJ2-2,-,TRBV6-1,CASSWGTGGTGELFF,TGTGCCAGCAGTTGGGGGACAGGGGGTACCGGGGAGCTGTTTTTT
TRBD1,TRBJ1-1,-,TRBV28,CASSTGQGLNTEAFF,TGTGCCAGCAGTACCGGACAGGGCCTCAACACTGAAGCTTTCTTT
TRBD2,TRBJ2-5,-,TRBV24-1,CATSAAGEETQYF,TGTGCCACCAGTGCAGCGGGGGAAGAGACCCAGTACTTC
-,TRBJ2-2,once,TRBV28,CASSFSAIANTGELFF,TGTGCCAGCAGTTTCTCTGCAATAGCGAACACCGGGGAGCTGTTTTTT
TRBD2,TRBJ2-3,-,TRBV10-3,CAISYSSGRGTDTQYF,TGTGCCATCAGCTACTCTAGCGGGAGGGGCACAGATACGCAGTATTTT
-,TRBJ2-2,-,TRBV29-1,CSVVVGVTGELFF,TGCAGCGTTGTGGTGGGAGTAACCGGGGAGCTGTTTTTT
-,TRBJ2-1,-,TRBV12-3/TRBV12-4,CASSGNEQFF,TGTGCCAGCAGCGGCAATGAGCAGTTCTTC
-,TRBJ2-7,-,TRBV18,CASSPLGQSSYEQYF,TGTGCCAGCTCACCACTCGGACAGTCTTCCTACGAGCAGTACTTC
-,TRBJ1-5,-,TRBV28,CASSLSGLPVQPQHF,TGTGCCAGCAGTTTAAGTGGACTGCCGGTCCAGCCCCAGCATTTT
TRBD2,TRBJ2-2,-,TRBV15,CATSRDLAGGHGELFF,TGTGCCACCAGCAGAGATCTCGCGGGAGGTCACGGGGAGCTGTTTTTT
-,TRBJ1-6,few,TRBV4-1,CASSQEGQGETYNSPLHF,TGCGCCAGCAGCCAAGAGGGGCAGGGTGAGACCTATAATTCACCCCTCCACTTT
TRBD1,TRBJ1-6,-,TRBV23-1,CAPRGQGNNSPLHF,TGCGCCCCTCGGGGACAGGGTAATAATTCACCCCTCCACTTT
-,TRBJ2-1,once,TRBV9,CASSPRTFSSYNEQFF,TGTGCCAGCAGCCCCCGGACATTCAGCTCCTACAATGAGCAGTTCTTC
TRBD1,TRBJ1-2,-,TRBV30,CAWSGGQGGSGYTF,TGTGCCTGGAGTGGAGGACAGGGAGGTAGTGGCTACACCTTC
TRBD1,TRBJ1-2,-,TRBV2,CASSEPGQVYGYTF,TGTGCCAGCAGTGAACCAGGACAGGTCTATGGCTACACCTTC
TRBD1,TRBJ1-2,-,TRBV7-9,CASSSGVGTGGYTF,TGTGCCAGCAGCTCGGGGGTGGGGACAGGAGGCTACACCTTC
-,TRBJ1-3,-,TRBV28,CASNPDRGNTIYF,TGTGCCAGCAACCCAGACAGGGGAAACACCATATATTTT
TRBD2,TRBJ2-1,-,TRBV6-5,CASSSYRELAGSEQFF,TGTGCCAGCAGTTCCTACCGGGAGCTAGCGGGGTCTGAGCAGTTCTTC
-,TRBJ1-3,-,TRBV29-1,CSVGSEAGNTIYF,TGCAGCGTTGGGTCTGAGGCTGGAAACACCATATATTTT
-,TRBJ2-5,-,TRBV21-1,CASSKKGEREGLVVTQYF,TGTGCCAGCAGCAAAAAGGGGGAGCGGGAGGGCCTGGTCGTGACCCAGTACTTC
-,TRBJ2-3,-,TRBV5-1,CASSLATDTQYF,TGCGCCAGCAGTCTAGCAACAGATACGCAGTATTTT
TRBD1,TRBJ2-1,-,TRBV29-1,CSAGLQGLYNEQFF,TGCAGCGCCGGCCTACAGGGGCTATACAATGAGCAGTTCTTC
-,TRBJ1-4,-,TRBV7-6,CASRGPGGEKLFF,TGTGCCAGCAGAGGCCCGGGGGGTGAAAAACTGTTTTTT
-,TRBJ1-6,-,TRBV28,CASSFRQANSPLHF,TGTGCCAGCAGCTTCCGACAGGCGAATTCACCCCTCCACTTT
TRBD1,TRBJ2-6,-,TRBV2,CASSEARQGLAGANVLTF,TGTGCCAGCAGTGAAGCCCGACAGGGCCTTGCTGGGGCCAACGTCCTGACTTTC
-,TRBJ2-7,-,TRBV6-5,CASTSVAGERYEQYF,TGTGCCAGCACCTCCGTGGCAGGGGAGAGGTACGAGCAGTACTTC
TRBD2,TRBJ2-1,-,TRBV7-3,CASSPGRGGSSYNEQFF,TGTGCCAGCAGCCCGGGCCGGGGCGGGAGCTCCTACAATGAGCAGTTCTTC
-,TRBJ2-1,-,TRBV27,CASSLGGWGINEQFF,TGTGCCAGCAGTTTAGGAGGATGGGGTATCAATGAGCAGTTCTTC
TRBD1,TRBJ2-1,once,TRBV5-1,CASTGTGVHEQFF,TGCGCCAGCACCGGGACAGGGGTGCATGAGCAGTTCTTC
TRBD2,TRBJ2-1,once,TRBV3-1/TRBV3-2,CASSPLLAVPYNEQFF,TGTGCCAGCAGCCCCCTTCTAGCGGTACCCTACAATGAGCAGTTCTTC